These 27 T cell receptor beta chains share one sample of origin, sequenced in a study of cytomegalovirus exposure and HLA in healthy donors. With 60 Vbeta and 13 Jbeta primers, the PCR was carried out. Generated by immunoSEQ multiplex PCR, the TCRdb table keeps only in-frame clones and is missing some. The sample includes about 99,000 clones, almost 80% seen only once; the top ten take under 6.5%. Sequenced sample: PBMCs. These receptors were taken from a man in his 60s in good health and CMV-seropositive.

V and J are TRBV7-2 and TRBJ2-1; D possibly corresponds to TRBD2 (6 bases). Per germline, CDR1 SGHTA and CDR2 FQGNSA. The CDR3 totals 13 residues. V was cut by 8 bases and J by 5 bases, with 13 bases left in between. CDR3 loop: CASSRLGNNEQFF. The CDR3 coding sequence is TGTGCCAGCTCGAGACTAGGAAACAATGAGCAGTTCTTC.

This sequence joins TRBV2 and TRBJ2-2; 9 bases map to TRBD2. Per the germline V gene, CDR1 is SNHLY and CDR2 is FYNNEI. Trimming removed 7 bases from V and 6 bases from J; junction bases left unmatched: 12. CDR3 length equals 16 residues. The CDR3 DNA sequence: TGTGCCAGCAAACGAACGGTAGCGGGGGCTGCCGGGGAGCTGTTTTTT. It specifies CASKRTVAGAAGELFF.

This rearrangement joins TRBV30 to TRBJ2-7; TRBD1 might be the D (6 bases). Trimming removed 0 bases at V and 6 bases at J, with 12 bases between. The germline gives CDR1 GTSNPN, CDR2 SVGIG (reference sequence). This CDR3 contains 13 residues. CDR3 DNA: TGTGCCTGGAGTGTACCCACGACAGGCGAGCAGTACTTC. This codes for CAWSVPTTGEQYF. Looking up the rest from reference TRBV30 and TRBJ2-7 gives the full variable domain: SQTIHQWPATLVQPVGSPLSLECTVEGTSNPNLYWYRQAAGRGLQLLFYSVGIGQISSEVPQNLSASRPQDRQFILSSKKLLLSDSGFYLCAWSVPTTGEQYFGPGTRLTVT.

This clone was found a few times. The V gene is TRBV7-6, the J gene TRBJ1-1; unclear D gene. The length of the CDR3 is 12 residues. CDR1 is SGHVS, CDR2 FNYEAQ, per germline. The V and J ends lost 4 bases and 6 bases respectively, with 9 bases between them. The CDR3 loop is CASSSGEAEAFF. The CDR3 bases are TGTGCCAGCAGCTCCGGAGAGGCTGAAGCTTTCTTT.

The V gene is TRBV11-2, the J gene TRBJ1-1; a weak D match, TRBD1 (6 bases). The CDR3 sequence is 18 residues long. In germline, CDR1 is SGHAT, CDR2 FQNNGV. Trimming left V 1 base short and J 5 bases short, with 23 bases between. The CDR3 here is CASSLANRGRNQGTEAFF. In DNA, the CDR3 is TGTGCCAGCAGCTTAGCCAACCGTGGACGTAATCAGGGGACTGAAGCTTTCTTT.

CDR3 sequence reads: CASSLGQGTGNTIYF. CDR3 sequence (DNA): TGTGCCAGCAGCTTGGGGCAGGGGACTGGAAACACCATATATTTT. The chain uses TRBV5-4 and TRBJ1-3, with a tentative D call TRBD1 (6 bases). Germline CDR1 SGHNT, CDR2 YYREEE (reference sequence). V lost 0 bases and J 2 bases, leaving 9 bases between the germline ends. This CDR3 region has 15 residues. The variable domain in full, with the rest retrieved from reference TRBV5-4 and TRBJ1-3, is ETGVTQSPTHLIKTRGQQVTLRCSSQSGHNTVSWYQQALGQGPQFIFQYYREEENGRGNFPPRFSGLQFPNYSSELNVNALELDDSALYLCASSLGQGTGNTIYFGEGSWLTVV.

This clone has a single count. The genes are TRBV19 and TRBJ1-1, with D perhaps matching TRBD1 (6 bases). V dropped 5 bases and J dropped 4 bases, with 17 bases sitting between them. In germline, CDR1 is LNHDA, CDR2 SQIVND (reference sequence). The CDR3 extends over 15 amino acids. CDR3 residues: CASSLDSSLRTEAFF. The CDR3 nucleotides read TGTGCCAGTAGTCTGGACAGTTCTTTACGCACTGAAGCTTTCTTT.

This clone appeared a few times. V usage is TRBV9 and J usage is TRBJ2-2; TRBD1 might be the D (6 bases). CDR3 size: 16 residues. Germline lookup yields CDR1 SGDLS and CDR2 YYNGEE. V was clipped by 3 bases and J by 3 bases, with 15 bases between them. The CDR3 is CASSESRGSYTGELFF. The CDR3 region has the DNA TGTGCCAGCAGCGAAAGTAGGGGGTCTTACACCGGGGAGCTGTTTTTT.

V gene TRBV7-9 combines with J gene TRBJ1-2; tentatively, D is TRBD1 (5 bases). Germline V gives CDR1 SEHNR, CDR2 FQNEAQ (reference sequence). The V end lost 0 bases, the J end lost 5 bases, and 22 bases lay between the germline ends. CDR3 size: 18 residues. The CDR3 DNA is TGTGCCAGCAGCTTAGCTGGGGCAGAACGGATCGCCGGGTATGGCTACACCTTC. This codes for CASSLAGAERIAGYGYTF.

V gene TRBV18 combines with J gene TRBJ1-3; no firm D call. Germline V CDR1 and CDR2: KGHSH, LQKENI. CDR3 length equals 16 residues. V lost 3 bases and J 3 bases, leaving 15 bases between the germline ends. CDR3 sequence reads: CASSPAEGSLGNTIYF. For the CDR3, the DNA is TGTGCCAGCTCACCGGCAGAGGGCTCCCTTGGAAACACCATATATTTT.

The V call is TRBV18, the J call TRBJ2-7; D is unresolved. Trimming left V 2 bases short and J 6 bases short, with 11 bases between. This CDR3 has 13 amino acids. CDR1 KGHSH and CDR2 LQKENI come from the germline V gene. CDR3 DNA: TGTGCCAGCTCACCATGGCAGGCGCCCGAGCAGTACTTC. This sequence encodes CASSPWQAPEQYF. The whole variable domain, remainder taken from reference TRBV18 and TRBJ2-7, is NAGVMQNPRHLVRRRGQEARLRCSPMKGHSHVYWYRQLPEEGLKFMVYLQKENIIDESGMPKERFSAEFPKEGPSILRIQQVVRGDSAAYFCASSPWQAPEQYFGPGTRLTVT.

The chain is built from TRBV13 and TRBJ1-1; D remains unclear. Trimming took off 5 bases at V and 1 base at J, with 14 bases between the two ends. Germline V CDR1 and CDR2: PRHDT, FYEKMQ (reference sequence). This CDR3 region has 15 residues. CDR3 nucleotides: TGTGCCAGCAGCATACAGACCACAGAGAACACTGAAGCTTTCTTT. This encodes CASSIQTTENTEAFF.

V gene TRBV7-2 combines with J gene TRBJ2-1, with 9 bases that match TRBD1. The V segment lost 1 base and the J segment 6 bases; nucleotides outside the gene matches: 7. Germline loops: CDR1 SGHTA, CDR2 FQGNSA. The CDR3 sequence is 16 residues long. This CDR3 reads CASSLGGQGAINEQFF. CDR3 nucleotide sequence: TGTGCCAGCAGCTTAGGGGGACAGGGCGCGATCAATGAGCAGTTCTTC.

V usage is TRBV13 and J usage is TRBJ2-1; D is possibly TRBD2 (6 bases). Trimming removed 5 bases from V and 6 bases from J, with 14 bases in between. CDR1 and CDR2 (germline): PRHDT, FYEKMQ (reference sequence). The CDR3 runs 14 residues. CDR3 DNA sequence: TGTGCCAGCAGCCCTTTAAGGGAGGCCAATGAGCAGTTCTTC. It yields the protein CASSPLREANEQFF.

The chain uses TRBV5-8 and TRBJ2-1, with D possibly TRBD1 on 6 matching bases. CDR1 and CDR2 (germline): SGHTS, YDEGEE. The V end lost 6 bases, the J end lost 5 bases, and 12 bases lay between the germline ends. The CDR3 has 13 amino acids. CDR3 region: CASNSDRHNEQFF. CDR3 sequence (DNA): TGTGCCAGCAACTCGGACAGACACAATGAGCAGTTCTTC. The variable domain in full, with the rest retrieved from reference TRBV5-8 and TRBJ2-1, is EAGVTQSPTHLIKTRGQQATLRCSPISGHTSVYWYQQALGLGLQFLLWYDEGEERNRGNFPPRFSGRQFPNYSSELNVNALELEDSALYLCASNSDRHNEQFFGPGTRLTVL.

Written as DNA, the CDR3 is TGTGCCAGCAGCGCCGAGGCTAGCGGGGGGCCACCGTACAATGAGCAGTTCTTC. The encoded protein is CASSAEASGGPPYNEQFF. The gene calls are TRBV2 and TRBJ2-1, with 11 bases identical to TRBD2. The CDR3 contains 18 residues. Germline CDR1 and CDR2: SNHLY and FYNNEI. Trimming removed 6 bases from V and 4 bases from J; junction bases left unmatched: 14.

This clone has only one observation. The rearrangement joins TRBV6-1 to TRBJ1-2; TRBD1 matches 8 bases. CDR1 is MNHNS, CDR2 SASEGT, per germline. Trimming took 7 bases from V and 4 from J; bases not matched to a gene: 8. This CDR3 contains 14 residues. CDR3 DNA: TGTGCCAGCACCCCAGGACAGGGCGCCTATGGCTACACCTTC. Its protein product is CASTPGQGAYGYTF.

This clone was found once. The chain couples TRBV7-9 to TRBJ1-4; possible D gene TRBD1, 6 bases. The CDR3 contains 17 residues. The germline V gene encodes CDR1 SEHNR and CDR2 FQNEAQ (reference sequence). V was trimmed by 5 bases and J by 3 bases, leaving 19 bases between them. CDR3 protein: CASSPQGGGMANEKLFF. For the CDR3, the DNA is TGTGCCAGCAGCCCCCAAGGGGGGGGGATGGCTAATGAAAAACTGTTTTTT.

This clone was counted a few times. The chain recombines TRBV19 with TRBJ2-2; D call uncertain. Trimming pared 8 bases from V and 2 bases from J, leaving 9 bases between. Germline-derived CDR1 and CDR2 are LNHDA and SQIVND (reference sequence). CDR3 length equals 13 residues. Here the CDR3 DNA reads TGTGCCAGTCAAGACATCAACACCGGGGAGCTGTTTTTT. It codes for CASQDINTGELFF.

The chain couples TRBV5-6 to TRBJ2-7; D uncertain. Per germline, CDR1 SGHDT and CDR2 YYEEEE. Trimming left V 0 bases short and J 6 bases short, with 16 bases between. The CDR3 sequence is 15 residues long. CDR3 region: CASSLAASIGVEQYF. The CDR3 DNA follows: TGTGCCAGCAGCTTGGCCGCTAGTATTGGTGTCGAGCAGTACTTC.

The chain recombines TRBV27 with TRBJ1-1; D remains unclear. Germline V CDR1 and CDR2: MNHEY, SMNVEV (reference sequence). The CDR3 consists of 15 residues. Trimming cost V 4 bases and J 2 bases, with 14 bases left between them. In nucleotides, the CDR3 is TGTGCCAGCAGTTCCTCGTGGGCACCAAACACTGAAGCTTTCTTT. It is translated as CASSSSWAPNTEAFF.

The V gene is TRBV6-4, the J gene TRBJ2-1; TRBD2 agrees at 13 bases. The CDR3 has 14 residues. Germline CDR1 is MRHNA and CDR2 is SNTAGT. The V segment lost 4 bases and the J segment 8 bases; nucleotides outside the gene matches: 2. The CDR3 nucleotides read TGTGCCAGCAGTGGACTAGCGGGGGGCGATGAGCAGTTCTTC. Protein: CASSGLAGGDEQFF.

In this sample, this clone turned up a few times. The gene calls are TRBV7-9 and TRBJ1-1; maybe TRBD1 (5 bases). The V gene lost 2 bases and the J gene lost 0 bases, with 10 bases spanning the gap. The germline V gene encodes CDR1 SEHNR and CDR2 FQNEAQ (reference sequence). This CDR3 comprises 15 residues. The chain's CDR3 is CASSLITGMNTEAFF. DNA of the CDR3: TGTGCCAGCAGCTTAATCACAGGAATGAACACTGAAGCTTTCTTT.

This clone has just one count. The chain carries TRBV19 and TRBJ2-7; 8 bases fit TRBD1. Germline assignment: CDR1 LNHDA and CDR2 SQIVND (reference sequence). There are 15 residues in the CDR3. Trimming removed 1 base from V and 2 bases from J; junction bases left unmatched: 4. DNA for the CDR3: TGTGCCAGTAGTATAGTTTCCAGGGGGCCCTACGAGCAGTACTTC. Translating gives CASSIVSRGPYEQYF.

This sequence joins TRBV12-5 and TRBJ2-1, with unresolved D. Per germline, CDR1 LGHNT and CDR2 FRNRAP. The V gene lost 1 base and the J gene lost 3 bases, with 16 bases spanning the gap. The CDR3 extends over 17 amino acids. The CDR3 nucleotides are TGTGCTAGTGGTTTGGCTCGGCTCCCGAGGAGCTACAATGAGCAGTTCTTC. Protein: CASGLARLPRSYNEQFF.

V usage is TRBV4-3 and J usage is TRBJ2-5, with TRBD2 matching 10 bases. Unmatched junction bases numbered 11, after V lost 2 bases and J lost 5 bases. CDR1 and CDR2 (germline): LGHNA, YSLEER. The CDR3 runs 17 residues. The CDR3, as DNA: TGCGCCAGCAGCCAATTGCCCCGAGCGGGGGGGCCTGAGACCCAGTACTTC. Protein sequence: CASSQLPRAGGPETQYF.

The CDR3 spells CATLDTGGQETQYF. CDR3 sequence (DNA): TGTGCCACCTTAGACACAGGGGGGCAAGAGACCCAGTACTTC. The chain is built from TRBV6-6 and TRBJ2-5, with 8 bases matching TRBD1. Germline CDR1 is MNHNY and CDR2 is SVGAGI (reference sequence). V was clipped by 10 bases and J by 2 bases; unmatched bases: 9. This CDR3 region has 14 residues.